This TCR beta chain was identified during a study of identical twins. The CDR3 is 16 residues long. V lost 0 bases to trimming and J lost 0 bases, with 12 bases between them. Germline CDR1 reads MNHEY; CDR2 reads SMNVEV (reference sequence). This clonotype turned up a few times. With template switching, a universal primer site was added, and the cDNA carried unique molecular identifiers. TCRdb passed the 5' RACE reads through MiXCR, listing each CDR3 protein once. Among 350,000 to 450,000 distinct CDR3 sequences listed, approximately 17% were seen once. This chain links TRBV27 with TRBJ2-7, with D possibly matching TRBD1 (5 bases). This clonotype originated in a man aged 50-60 years in good health. The specimen sequenced was naive T cells sorted from blood. The CDR3 sequence: CASSLSPRQSSYEQYF. The DNA for the CDR3 is TGTGCCAGCAGTTTATCACCGCGACAGAGCTCCTACGAGCAGTACTTC.